This T cell receptor beta chain was obtained from a study of cytomegalovirus exposure and HLA in healthy donors. Findings of the study overall: At a 0.05 false discovery rate, a later analysis found some 18,000 TCR beta sequences to be associated with HLA alleles. Productive status was seen about 90% or about 30% of the time for most TCR beta V segments in an earlier analysis. Analysis was carried out at a later point, and it linked a missense DCLRE1C variant to TCR beta V- and J-gene trimming. Among donors in an Asian-associated ancestry cluster, a later analysis reportedly found fewer N-insertions than the roughly 610-donor mean.

The CDR3 has 16 residues. V lost 5 bases to trimming and J lost 4 bases; unmatched junction nucleotides: 9. The germline V gene encodes CDR1 SEHNR and CDR2 FQNEAQ (reference sequence). This PCR relied on a set of 60 Vbeta primers and 13 Jbeta primers. Some clones are missing from TCRdb's copy, which holds only in-frame ones; the method was immunoSEQ multiplex PCR. The table records roughly 180,000 clones, 80% of them present only once. This clone was seen more than once but under ten times. Its antigen remains unknown. The sequence came from a man aged 25 to 40 in good health and CMV-seronegative. The rearrangement joins TRBV7-9 to TRBJ2-3, with 10 bases that match TRBD2. Sequencing input: PBMCs. The CDR3 bases are TGTGCCAGCAGCCCCAATTTAGCGGGAGGCCCAGATACGCAGTATTTT. Its protein product is CASSPNLAGGPDTQYF. Together with reference TRBV7-9 and TRBJ2-3, the CDR3 gives the full variable domain: DTGVSQNPRHKITKRGQNVTFRCDPISEHNRLYWYRQTLGQGPEFLTYFQNEAQLEKSRLLSDRFSAERPKGSFSTLEIQRTEQGDSAMYLCASSPNLAGGPDTQYFGPGTRLTVL.